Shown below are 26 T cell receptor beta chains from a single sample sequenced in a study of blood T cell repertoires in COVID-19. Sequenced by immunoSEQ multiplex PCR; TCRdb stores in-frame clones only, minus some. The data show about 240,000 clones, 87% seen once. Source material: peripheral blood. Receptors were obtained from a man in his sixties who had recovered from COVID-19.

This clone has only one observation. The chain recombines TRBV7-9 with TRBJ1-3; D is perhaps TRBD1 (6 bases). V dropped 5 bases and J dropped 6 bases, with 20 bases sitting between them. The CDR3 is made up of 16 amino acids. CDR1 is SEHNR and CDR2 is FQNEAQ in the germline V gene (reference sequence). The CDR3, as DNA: TGTGCCAGCAGCAACCTCGGTGGAGGGGGGGAAAACACCATATATTTT. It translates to CASSNLGGGGENTIYF.

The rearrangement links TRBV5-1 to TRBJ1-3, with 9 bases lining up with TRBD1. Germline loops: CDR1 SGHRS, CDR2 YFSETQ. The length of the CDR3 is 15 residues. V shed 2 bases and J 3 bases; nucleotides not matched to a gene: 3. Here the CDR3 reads CASSLGQGLGNTIYF. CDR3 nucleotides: TGCGCCAGCAGCTTAGGACAGGGGCTTGGAAACACCATATATTTT.

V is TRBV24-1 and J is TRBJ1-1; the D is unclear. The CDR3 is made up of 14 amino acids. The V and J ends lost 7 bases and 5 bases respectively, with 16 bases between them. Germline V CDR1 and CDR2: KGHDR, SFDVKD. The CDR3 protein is CATSGGGNPTEAFF. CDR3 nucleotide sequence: TGTGCCACCAGCGGAGGCGGGAATCCTACTGAAGCTTTCTTT.

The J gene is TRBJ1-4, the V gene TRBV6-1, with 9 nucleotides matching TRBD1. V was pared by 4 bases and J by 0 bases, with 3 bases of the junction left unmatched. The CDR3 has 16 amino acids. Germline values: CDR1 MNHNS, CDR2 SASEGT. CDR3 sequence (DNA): TGTGCCAGCAGTGGGGGGACAGGGACAACTAATGAAAAACTGTTTTTT. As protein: CASSGGTGTTNEKLFF.

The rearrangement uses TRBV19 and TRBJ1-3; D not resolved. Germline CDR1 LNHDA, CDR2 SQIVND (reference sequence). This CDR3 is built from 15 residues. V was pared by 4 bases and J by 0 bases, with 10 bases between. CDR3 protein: CASSKRRPSGNTIYF. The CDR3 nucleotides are TGTGCCAGTAGTAAGCGGCGACCCTCTGGAAACACCATATATTTT.

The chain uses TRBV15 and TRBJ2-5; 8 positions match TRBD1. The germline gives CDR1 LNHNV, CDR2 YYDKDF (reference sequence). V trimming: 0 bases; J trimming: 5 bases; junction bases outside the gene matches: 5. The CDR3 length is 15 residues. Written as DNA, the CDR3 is TGTGCCACCAGCAGAGATAGACAGGGGTTGGAGACCCAGTACTTC. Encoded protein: CATSRDRQGLETQYF. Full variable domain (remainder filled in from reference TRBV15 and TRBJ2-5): DAMVIQNPRYQVTQFGKPVTLSCSQTLNHNVMYWYQQKSSQAPKLLFHYYDKDFNNEADTPDNFQSRRPNTSFCFLDIRSPGLGDTAMYLCATSRDRQGLETQYFGPGTRLLVL.

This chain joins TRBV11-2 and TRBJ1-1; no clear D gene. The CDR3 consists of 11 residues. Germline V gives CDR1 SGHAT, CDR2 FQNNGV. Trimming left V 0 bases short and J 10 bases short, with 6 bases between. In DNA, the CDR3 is TGTGCCAGCAGCTTAGATAGCGGAGCTTTCTTT. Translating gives CASSLDSGAFF. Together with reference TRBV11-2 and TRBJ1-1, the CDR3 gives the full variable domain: EAGVAQSPRYKIIEKRQSVAFWCNPISGHATLYWYQQILGQGPKLLIQFQNNGVVDDSQLPKDRFSAERLKGVDSTLKIQPAKLEDSAVYLCASSLDSGAFFGQGTRLTVV.

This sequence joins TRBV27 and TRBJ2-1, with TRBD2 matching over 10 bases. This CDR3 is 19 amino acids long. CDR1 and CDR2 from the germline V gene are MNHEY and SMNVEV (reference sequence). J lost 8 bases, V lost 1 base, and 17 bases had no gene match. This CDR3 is CASSLFIGLAVRPGYEQFF. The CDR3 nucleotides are TGTGCCAGCAGTTTATTTATTGGACTAGCGGTACGCCCCGGCTATGAGCAGTTCTTC.

The CDR3 loop is CASSQGQGATNEKLFF. Written as DNA, the CDR3 is TGCGCCAGCAGCCAGGGACAGGGGGCAACTAATGAAAAACTGTTTTTT. J is TRBJ1-4 and V is TRBV5-1, with 11 bases that match TRBD1. The ends lost 4 bases at V and 0 bases at J; junction bases unmatched: 2. The CDR3 runs 16 residues. Germline V gives CDR1 SGHRS, CDR2 YFSETQ. The variable domain in full, with the rest retrieved from reference TRBV5-1 and TRBJ1-4, is KAGVTQTPRYLIKTRGQQVTLSCSPISGHRSVSWYQQTPGQGLQFLFEYFSETQRNKGNFPGRFSGRQFSNSRSEMNVSTLELGDSALYLCASSQGQGATNEKLFFGSGTQLSVL.

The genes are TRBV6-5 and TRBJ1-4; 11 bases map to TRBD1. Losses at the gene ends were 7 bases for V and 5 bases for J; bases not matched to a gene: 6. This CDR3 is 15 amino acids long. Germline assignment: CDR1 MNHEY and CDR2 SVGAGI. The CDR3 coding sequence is TGTGCCAGCACCCCCGGGGACAGGGGGAATGAAAAACTGTTTTTT. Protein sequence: CASTPGDRGNEKLFF.

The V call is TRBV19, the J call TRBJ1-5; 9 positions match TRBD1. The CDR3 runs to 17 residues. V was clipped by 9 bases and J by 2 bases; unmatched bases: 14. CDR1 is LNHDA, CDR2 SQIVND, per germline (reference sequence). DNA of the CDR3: TGTGCCAGCTATTCCGGGACAGGGCGGATCGGCAATCAGCCCCAGCATTTT. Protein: CASYSGTGRIGNQPQHF.

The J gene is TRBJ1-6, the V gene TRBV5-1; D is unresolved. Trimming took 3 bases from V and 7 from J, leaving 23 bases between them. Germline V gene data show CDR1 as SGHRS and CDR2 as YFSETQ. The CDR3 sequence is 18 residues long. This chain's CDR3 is CASSSSPSWPTGNSPLHF. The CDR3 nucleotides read TGCGCCAGCAGCTCCTCCCCGAGTTGGCCCACCGGGAATTCACCCCTCCACTTT.

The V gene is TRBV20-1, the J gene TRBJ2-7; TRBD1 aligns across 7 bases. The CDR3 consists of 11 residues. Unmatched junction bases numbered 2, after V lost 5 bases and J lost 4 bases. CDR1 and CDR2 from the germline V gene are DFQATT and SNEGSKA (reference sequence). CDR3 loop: CSAQGQYEQYV. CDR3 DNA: TGCAGTGCTCAGGGACAGTACGAGCAGTACGTC.

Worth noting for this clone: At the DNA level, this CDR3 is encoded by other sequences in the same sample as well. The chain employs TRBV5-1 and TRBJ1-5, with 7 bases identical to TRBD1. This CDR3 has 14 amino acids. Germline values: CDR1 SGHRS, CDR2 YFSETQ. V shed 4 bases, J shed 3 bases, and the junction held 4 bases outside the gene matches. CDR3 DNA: TGCGCCAGCAGCCCCGGGACAGTCAATCAGCCCCAGCATTTT. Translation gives CASSPGTVNQPQHF.

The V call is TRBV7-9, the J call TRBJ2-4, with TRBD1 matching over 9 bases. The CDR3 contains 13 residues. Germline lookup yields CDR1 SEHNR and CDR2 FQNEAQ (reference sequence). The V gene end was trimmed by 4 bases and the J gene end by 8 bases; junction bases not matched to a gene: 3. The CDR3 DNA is TGTGCCAGCAGCTCGGGACAGGGTTACATTCAGTACTTC. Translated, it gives CASSSGQGYIQYF.

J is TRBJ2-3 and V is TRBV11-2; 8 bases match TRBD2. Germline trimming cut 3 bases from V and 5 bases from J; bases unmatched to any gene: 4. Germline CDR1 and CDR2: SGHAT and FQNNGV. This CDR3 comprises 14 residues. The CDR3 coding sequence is TGTGCCAGCAGCTTGGGGACTAGGGGAGATACGCAGTATTTT. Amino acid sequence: CASSLGTRGDTQYF. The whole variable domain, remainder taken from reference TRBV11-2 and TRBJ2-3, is EAGVAQSPRYKIIEKRQSVAFWCNPISGHATLYWYQQILGQGPKLLIQFQNNGVVDDSQLPKDRFSAERLKGVDSTLKIQPAKLEDSAVYLCASSLGTRGDTQYFGPGTRLTVL.

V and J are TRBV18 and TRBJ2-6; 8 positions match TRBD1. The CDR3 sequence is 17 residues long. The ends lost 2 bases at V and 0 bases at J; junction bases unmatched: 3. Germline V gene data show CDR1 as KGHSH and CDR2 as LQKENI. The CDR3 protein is CASSPNTGGSGANVLTF. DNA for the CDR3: TGTGCCAGCTCACCAAATACAGGGGGCTCTGGGGCCAACGTCCTGACTTTC.

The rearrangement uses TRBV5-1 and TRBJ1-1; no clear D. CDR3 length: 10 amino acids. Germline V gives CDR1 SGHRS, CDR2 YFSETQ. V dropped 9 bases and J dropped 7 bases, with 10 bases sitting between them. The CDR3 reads CAMAGNEAFF. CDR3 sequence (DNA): TGCGCCATGGCGGGCAATGAAGCTTTCTTT. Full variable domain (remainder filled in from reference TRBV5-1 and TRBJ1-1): KAGVTQTPRYLIKTRGQQVTLSCSPISGHRSVSWYQQTPGQGLQFLFEYFSETQRNKGNFPGRFSGRQFSNSRSEMNVSTLELGDSALYLCAMAGNEAFFGQGTRLTVV.

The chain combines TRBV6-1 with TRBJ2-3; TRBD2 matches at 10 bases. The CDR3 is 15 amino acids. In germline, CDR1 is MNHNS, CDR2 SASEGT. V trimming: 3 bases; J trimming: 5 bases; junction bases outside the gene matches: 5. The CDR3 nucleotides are TGTGCCAGCAGTGAGCCGGGACTAGCGAAAGATACGCAGTATTTT. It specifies CASSEPGLAKDTQYF.

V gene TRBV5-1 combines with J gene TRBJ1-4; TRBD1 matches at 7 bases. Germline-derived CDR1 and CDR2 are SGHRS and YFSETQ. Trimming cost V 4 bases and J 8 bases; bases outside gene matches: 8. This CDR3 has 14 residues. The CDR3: CASSLGQVREKLFF. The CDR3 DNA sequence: TGCGCCAGCAGCCTAGGACAGGTGCGGGAAAAACTGTTTTTT.

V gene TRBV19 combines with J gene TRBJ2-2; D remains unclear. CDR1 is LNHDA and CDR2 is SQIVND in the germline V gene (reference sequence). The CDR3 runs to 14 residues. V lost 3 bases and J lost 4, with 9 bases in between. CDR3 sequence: CASSMASTTGELFF. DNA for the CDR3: TGTGCCAGTAGTATGGCCAGTACCACCGGGGAGCTGTTTTTT.

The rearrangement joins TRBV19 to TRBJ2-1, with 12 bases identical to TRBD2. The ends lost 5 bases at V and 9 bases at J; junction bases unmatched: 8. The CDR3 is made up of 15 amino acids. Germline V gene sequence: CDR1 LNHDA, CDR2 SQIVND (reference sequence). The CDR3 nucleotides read TGTGCCAGTAGTGCATCTAGCGGGGGGGCTGGTGAGCAGTTCTTC. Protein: CASSASSGGAGEQFF.

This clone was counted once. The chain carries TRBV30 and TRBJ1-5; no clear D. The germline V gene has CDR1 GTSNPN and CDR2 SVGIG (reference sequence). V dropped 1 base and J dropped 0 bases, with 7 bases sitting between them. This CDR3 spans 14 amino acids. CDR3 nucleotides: TGTGCCTGGAGTGGAGTGAATAGCAATCAGCCCCAGCATTTT. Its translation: CAWSGVNSNQPQHF.

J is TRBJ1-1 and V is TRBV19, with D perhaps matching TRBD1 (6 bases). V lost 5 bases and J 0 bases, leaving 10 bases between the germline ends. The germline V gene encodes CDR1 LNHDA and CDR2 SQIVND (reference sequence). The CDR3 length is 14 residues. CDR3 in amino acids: CASSYRVLNTEAFF. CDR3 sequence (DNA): TGTGCCAGTAGTTACAGGGTACTGAACACTGAAGCTTTCTTT.

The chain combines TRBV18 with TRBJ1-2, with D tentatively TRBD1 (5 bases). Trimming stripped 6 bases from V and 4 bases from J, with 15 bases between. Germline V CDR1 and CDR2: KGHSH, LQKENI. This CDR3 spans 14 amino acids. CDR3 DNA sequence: TGTGCCAGCTCGTTCGGGGGGGATCCCTATGGCTACACCTTC. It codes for CASSFGGDPYGYTF.

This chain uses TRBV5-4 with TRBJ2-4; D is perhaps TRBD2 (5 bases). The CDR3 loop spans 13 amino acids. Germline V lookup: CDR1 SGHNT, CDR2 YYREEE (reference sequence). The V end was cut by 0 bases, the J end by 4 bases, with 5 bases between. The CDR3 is CASSLGGKNIQYF. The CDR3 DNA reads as TGTGCCAGCAGCTTGGGAGGGAAAAACATTCAGTACTTC.